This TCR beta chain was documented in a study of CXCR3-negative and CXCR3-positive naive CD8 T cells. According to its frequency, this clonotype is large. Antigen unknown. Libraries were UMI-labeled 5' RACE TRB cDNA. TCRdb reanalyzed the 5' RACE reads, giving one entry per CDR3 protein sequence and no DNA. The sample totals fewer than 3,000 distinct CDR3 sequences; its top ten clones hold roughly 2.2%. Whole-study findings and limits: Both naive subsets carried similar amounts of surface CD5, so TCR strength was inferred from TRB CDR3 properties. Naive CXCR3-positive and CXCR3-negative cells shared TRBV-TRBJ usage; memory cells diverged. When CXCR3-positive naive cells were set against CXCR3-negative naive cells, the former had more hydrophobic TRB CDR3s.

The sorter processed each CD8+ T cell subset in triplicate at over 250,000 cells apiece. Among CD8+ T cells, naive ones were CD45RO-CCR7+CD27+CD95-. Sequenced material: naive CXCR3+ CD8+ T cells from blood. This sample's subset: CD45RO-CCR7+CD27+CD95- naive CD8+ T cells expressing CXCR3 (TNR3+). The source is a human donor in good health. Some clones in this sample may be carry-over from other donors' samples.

The CDR3 loop reads CASTKGLATDTQYF. The chain carries TRBV6-5 and TRBJ2-3. CDR3 length equals 14 residues. CDR1 and CDR2 (germline): MNHEY, SVGAGI.